A selection of T cell receptor beta chains follows, all from one sample in a study of naive and memory T cell subsets. TCRdb recomputed calls from the 5' RACE reads with MiXCR, one row per CDR3 protein. This sample has over 20,000 distinct CDR3 sequences, with under 25% found just once. These receptors came from a female donor in good health. The CDR3 runs from the conserved cysteine through the conserved F or W. Each record gives: clone size, J gene, D gene, V gene, CDR3 protein, CDR3 DNA. D genes are given only for firm matches. Not all rows give a size; the values are once, few, many and, for expanded clones, a class.

>few|TRBJ2-5|-|TRBV29-1
CSVERGQTQYF
TGCAGCGTTGAGAGGGGTCAGACCCAGTACTTC
>once|TRBJ2-7|TRBD2|TRBV9
CASSPRGLAGPYEQYF
TGTGCCAGCAGCCCCCGAGGACTAGCGGGTCCCTACGAGCAGTACTTC
>medium-sized|TRBJ2-1|-|TRBV29-1
CSVEFRDSRRSHNEQFF
TGCAGCGTCGAATTTCGGGACTCCAGACGGAGCCACAATGAGCAGTTCTTC
>few|TRBJ2-7|TRBD2|TRBV5-4
CASSQWGGAYEQYF
TGTGCCAGCAGCCAGTGGGGAGGGGCCTACGAGCAGTACTTC
>few|TRBJ2-7|-|TRBV29-1
CSVGVDEQYF
TGCAGCGTTGGAGTCGACGAGCAGTACTTC
>many|TRBJ2-3|-|TRBV10-2
CASSSQQAFLRTDTQYF
TGCGCCAGCAGTTCTCAACAGGCGTTCCTCCGCACAGATACGCAGTATTTT
>-|TRBJ2-7|-|TRBV6-5
CASLDLGYEQYF
TGTGCCAGCCTGGACCTAGGTTACGAGCAGTACTTC
>few|TRBJ2-5|-|TRBV20-1
CSARGGGETQYF
TGCAGTGCTAGAGGCGGCGGAGAGACCCAGTACTTC
>many|TRBJ2-7|-|TRBV4-1
CASSQGRTTELYEQYF
TGCGCCAGCAGCCAAGGTCGGACTACCGAACTCTACGAGCAGTACTTC
>few|TRBJ2-1|-|TRBV7-8
CASSTLAVHEQFF
TGTGCCAGCAGCACACTAGCAGTCCATGAGCAGTTCTTC
>few|TRBJ2-1|-|TRBV20-1
CSARDQGRKTTFYDNEQFF
TGCAGTGCTAGAGATCAGGGGAGAAAGACCACTTTTTACGACAATGAGCAGTTCTTC
>-|TRBJ1-2|-|TRBV6-6
CASSSQTVDYGYTF
TGTGCCAGCAGCTCCCAGACAGTGGACTATGGCTACACCTTC
>-|TRBJ2-7|-|TRBV29-1
CSVESNAENAYEQYF
TGCAGCGTTGAATCGAACGCCGAAAACGCCTACGAGCAGTACTTC
>-|TRBJ2-7|-|TRBV12-2
CASRLGTSGSEQYF
TGTGCAAGTCGCCTGGGGACTAGCGGGAGCGAGCAGTACTTC
>few|TRBJ2-7|-|TRBV7-9
CASSLQFRDEQYF
TGTGCCAGCAGCTTACAGTTCCGGGACGAGCAGTACTTC
>few|TRBJ1-1|-|TRBV6-4
CASSAETENTEAFF
TGTGCCAGCAGTGCCGAGACGGAGAACACTGAAGCTTTCTTT
>few|TRBJ1-6|-|TRBV5-6
CASSSHQFHF
TGTGCCAGCAGCTCTCACCAATTCCACTTT
>many|TRBJ2-7|-|TRBV20-1
CSARGEADYEQYF
TGCAGTGCTAGAGGCGAGGCGGACTACGAGCAGTACTTC
>many|TRBJ1-5|-|TRBV18
CASSPGILWPQHF
TGTGCCAGCTCACCTGGGATTTTGTGGCCCCAGCATTTT
>few|TRBJ1-2|TRBD1|TRBV7-2
CASSLGTGALQFYGYTF
TGTGCCAGCAGCTTAGGGACAGGGGCGCTCCAATTCTATGGCTACACCTTC
>-|TRBJ2-7|-|TRBV3-1
CASSPTRVSYEQYF
TGTGCCAGCAGCCCGACAAGGGTCTCCTACGAGCAGTACTTC
>once|TRBJ1-1|-|TRBV6-4
CASSDSVGRGVLKTEAFF
TGTGCCAGCAGTGACTCCGTCGGCAGGGGAGTTTTGAAGACTGAAGCTTTCTTT
>-|TRBJ2-1|TRBD2|TRBV20-1
CSAVAGTLLNEQFF
TGCAGTGCGGTAGCGGGAACCCTTTTGAATGAGCAGTTCTTC
>-|TRBJ1-1|TRBD1|TRBV20-1
CSARGDDRDGMNTEAFF
TGCAGTGCTAGAGGAGACGACAGGGACGGGATGAACACTGAAGCTTTCTTT
>-|TRBJ2-1|-|TRBV20-1
CSASDTYDEQFF
TGCAGTGCTAGTGACACCTACGATGAGCAGTTCTTC
>-|TRBJ1-2|TRBD1|TRBV27
CASSLNFIPQGVVGYTF
TGTGCCAGCAGCTTAAACTTTATACCCCAGGGGGTGGTAGGCTACACCTTC
>medium-sized|TRBJ2-5|-|TRBV7-8
CASSPLETQYF
TGTGCCAGCAGCCCATTAGAGACCCAGTACTTC
>-|TRBJ1-1|TRBD1|TRBV5-6
CASTETGGVNTEAFF
TGTGCCAGCACCGAAACAGGGGGAGTTAACACTGAAGCTTTCTTT
>many|TRBJ2-5|TRBD2|TRBV5-8
CATSYGGGLQETQYF
TGTGCCACCTCTTACGGGGGGGGCCTACAAGAGACCCAGTACTTC
>-|TRBJ2-7|-|TRBV20-1
CSASPDRDTHLEQYF
TGCAGTGCTAGCCCCGACCGGGATACACACCTCGAGCAGTACTTC
>-|TRBJ1-6|-|TRBV6-5
CASSATAGTTNNSPLHF
TGTGCCAGCAGTGCGACCGCCGGGACAACTAATAATTCACCCCTCCACTTT
>many|TRBJ1-6|TRBD1|TRBV18
CASSPRTGALGDSPLHF
TGTGCCAGCTCACCAAGGACAGGGGCGCTCGGGGATTCACCCCTCCACTTT
>many|TRBJ2-7|TRBD1|TRBV12-3/TRBV12-4
CASTRTGGGQYF
TGTGCCAGCACCCGGACAGGGGGCGGGCAGTACTTC
>many|TRBJ2-5|-|TRBV7-7
CASSPTRGVQETQYF
TGTGCCAGCAGCCCCACTAGGGGAGTCCAAGAGACCCAGTACTTC
>medium-sized|TRBJ2-1|TRBD1|TRBV20-1
CSARGGTGDTYNEQFF
TGCAGTGCTAGAGGCGGGACAGGGGACACCTACAATGAGCAGTTCTTC
>few|TRBJ2-7|TRBD1|TRBV29-1
CSTSGTGGDEQYF
TGCAGCACGTCCGGGACAGGGGGGGACGAGCAGTACTTC
>few|TRBJ1-1|-|TRBV6-5
CASSYLGDGGRNTEAFF
TGTGCCAGCAGTTACCTAGGCGACGGGGGACGTAACACTGAAGCTTTCTTT
>many|TRBJ1-1|TRBD1|TRBV20-1
CSARGRGASTEAFF
TGCAGTGCTAGGGGCAGGGGGGCGAGCACTGAAGCTTTCTTT
>-|TRBJ1-1|-|TRBV20-1
CSARGGGRFGPAFF
TGCAGTGCTCGAGGAGGGGGGCGCTTCGGGCCGGCTTTCTTT
>-|TRBJ2-1|-|TRBV7-2
CASSYWTPNEQFF
TGTGCCAGCAGCTATTGGACTCCCAATGAGCAGTTCTTC
>few|TRBJ1-1|TRBD1|TRBV29-1
CSVAGQGFTEAFF
TGCAGCGTTGCCGGACAGGGATTCACTGAAGCTTTCTTT
>-|TRBJ1-1|TRBD1|TRBV29-1
CSAYDVRDRAVGEAFF
TGCAGCGCTTACGACGTCCGGGACAGGGCAGTGGGTGAAGCTTTCTTT
>once|TRBJ1-4|TRBD1|TRBV7-2
CASSFTGTGLIGGEKLFF
TGTGCCAGCAGCTTTACCGGGACAGGGTTAATAGGGGGTGAAAAACTGTTTTTT
>medium-sized|TRBJ2-3|TRBD2|TRBV5-1
CASSYGLAGSTDTQYF
TGCGCCAGCAGCTACGGACTAGCGGGGAGCACAGATACGCAGTATTTT
>few|TRBJ2-7|TRBD1|TRBV20-1
CSASTGVPVRYEQYF
TGCAGTGCATCGACAGGGGTCCCCGTTCGCTACGAGCAGTACTTC
>-|TRBJ1-6|-|TRBV20-1
CSARVNRVESPLHF
TGCAGTGCTAGAGTTAACAGGGTGGAATCACCCCTCCACTTT
>many|TRBJ2-5|TRBD2|TRBV6-1
CASSGLAEYQETQYF
TGTGCCAGCAGTGGACTAGCGGAGTACCAAGAGACCCAGTACTTC
>many|TRBJ2-7|-|TRBV7-2
CASSSAYEQYF
TGTGCCAGCAGCTCCGCTTACGAGCAGTACTTC
>few|TRBJ1-5|-|TRBV19
CASSLGPNQPQHF
TGTGCCAGTAGTCTTGGCCCTAATCAGCCCCAGCATTTT
>-|TRBJ2-1|TRBD2|TRBV4-3
CASSQAILAGGPVEQFF
TGCGCCAGCAGCCAGGCGATTCTAGCGGGAGGGCCAGTTGAGCAGTTCTTC
>medium-sized|TRBJ2-3|TRBD2|TRBV12-3/TRBV12-4
CASTLGTTSGTQYF
TGTGCCAGCACCCTGGGGACTACCTCCGGTACGCAGTATTTT
>few|TRBJ2-3|-|TRBV29-1
CSVSLAADTQYF
TGCAGCGTTTCGCTAGCAGCAGATACGCAGTATTTT
>few|TRBJ2-3|-|TRBV6-5
CASSEGGDTQYF
TGTGCCAGCAGTGAGGGTGGAGATACGCAGTATTTT
>few|TRBJ1-4|TRBD1|TRBV20-1
CSVGGGKLFF
TGCAGTGTAGGGGGCGGAAAACTGTTTTTT
>-|TRBJ2-7|-|TRBV7-2
CASSLGTYEQYF
TGTGCCAGCAGCCTCGGAACCTACGAGCAGTACTTC